This passage covers 3 T cell receptor beta chains from one sample sequenced in a study of radiation and T cells in renal cell carcinoma (dated by TCRdb to the early 2020s). The meaning of the sample's time point label: blood 4 weeks post-SBRT, at nephrectomy. In light of the paper, this sample's treatment or condition label describes: 15 Gy SBRT to primary tumor, nephrectomy 4 weeks later. Libraries were constructed by the immunoSEQ multiplex PCR assay. Imported from immuneACCESS, the table was reduced by TCRdb to in-frame sequences with V and J called. These copies leave out some clones; in studies compared against another copy, an unresolved V gene accounts for under half, and the cause of the remainder is not known. Within this sample are roughly 160,000 clones, with 88% of them counted one time only. The ten largest clones take up approximately 10% of the sample. The specimen was blood, collected from a patient whose treatment included radiotherapy and nephrectomy. All receptors derive from a woman aged 50 to 60 with renal cell carcinoma.

The chain combines TRBV6-6 with TRBJ1-3; D may be TRBD1 (6 bases). Deletions cut 6 bases from V and 7 bases from J, with 16 bases between. Germline V gives CDR1 MNHNY, CDR2 SVGAGI (reference sequence). This CDR3 has 14 residues. CDR3 residues: CASRVTGSWNTIYF. The DNA of the CDR3 is TGTGCCAGCAGGGTAACAGGGTCCTGGAACACCATATATTTT.

The count of this clone is one. The chain carries TRBV29-1 and TRBJ2-5; D possibly corresponds to TRBD1 (5 bases). The CDR3 sequence is 13 residues long. The V and J ends lost 4 bases and 3 bases respectively, with 12 bases between them. CDR1 is SQVTM, CDR2 ANQGSEA, per germline. The CDR3 nucleotides read TGCAGCGTTGCCCCCCGACAGAAAGAGACCCAGTACTTC. Translating it yields CSVAPRQKETQYF.

The chain carries TRBV2 and TRBJ2-5; D gene ambiguous. The V gene lost 7 bases and the J gene lost 1 base, with 13 bases spanning the gap. The CDR3 is made up of 14 amino acids. Germline CDR1 and CDR2: SNHLY and FYNNEI. This CDR3 is CASTSRSGQETQYF. DNA for the CDR3: TGTGCCAGCACTTCCCGGTCGGGCCAAGAGACCCAGTACTTC.